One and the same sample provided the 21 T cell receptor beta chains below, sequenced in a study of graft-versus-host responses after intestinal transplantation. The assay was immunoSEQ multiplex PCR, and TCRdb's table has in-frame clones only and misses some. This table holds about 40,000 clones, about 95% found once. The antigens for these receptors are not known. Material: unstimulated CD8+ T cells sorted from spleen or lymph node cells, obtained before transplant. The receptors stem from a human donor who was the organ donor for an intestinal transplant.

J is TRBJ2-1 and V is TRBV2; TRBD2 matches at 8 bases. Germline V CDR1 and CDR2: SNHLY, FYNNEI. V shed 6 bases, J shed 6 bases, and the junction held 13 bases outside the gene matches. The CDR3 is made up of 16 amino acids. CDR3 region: CASRERTSGVLNEQFF. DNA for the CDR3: TGTGCCAGCAGAGAGAGAACTAGCGGTGTTCTCAATGAGCAGTTCTTC.

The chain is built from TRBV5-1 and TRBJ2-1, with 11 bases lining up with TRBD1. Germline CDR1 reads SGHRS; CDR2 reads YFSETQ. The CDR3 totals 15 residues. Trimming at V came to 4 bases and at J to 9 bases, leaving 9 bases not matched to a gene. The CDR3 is CASSARDRGYGEQFF. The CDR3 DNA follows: TGCGCCAGCAGCGCCCGGGACAGGGGGTATGGTGAGCAGTTCTTC.

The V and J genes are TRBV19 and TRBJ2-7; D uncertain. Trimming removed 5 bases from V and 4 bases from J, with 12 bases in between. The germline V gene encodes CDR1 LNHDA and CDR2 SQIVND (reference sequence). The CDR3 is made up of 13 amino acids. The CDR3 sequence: CASSPTTGYEQYF. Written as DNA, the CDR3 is TGTGCCAGTAGTCCCACGACTGGTTACGAGCAGTACTTC.

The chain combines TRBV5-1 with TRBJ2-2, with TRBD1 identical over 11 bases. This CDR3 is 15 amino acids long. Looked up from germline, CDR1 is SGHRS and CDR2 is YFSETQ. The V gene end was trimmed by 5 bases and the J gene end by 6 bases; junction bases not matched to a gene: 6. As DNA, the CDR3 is TGCGCCAGCAGATTCCCGGGACAGGGGGCCGGGGAGCTGTTTTTT. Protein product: CASRFPGQGAGELFF. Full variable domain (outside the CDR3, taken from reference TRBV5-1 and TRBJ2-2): KAGVTQTPRYLIKTRGQQVTLSCSPISGHRSVSWYQQTPGQGLQFLFEYFSETQRNKGNFPGRFSGRQFSNSRSEMNVSTLELGDSALYLCASRFPGQGAGELFFGEGSRLTVL.

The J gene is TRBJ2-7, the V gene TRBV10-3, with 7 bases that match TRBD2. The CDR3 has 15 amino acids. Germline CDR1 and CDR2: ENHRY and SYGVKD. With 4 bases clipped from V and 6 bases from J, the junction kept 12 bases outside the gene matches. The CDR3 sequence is CAISVGGGSVGEQYF. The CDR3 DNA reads TGTGCCATCAGTGTCGGCGGGGGTTCGGTAGGCGAGCAGTACTTC.

The CDR3 DNA reads TGTGCCAGCAGCTCGACAGTTTGGGAGCAGTTCTTC. Its protein is CASSSTVWEQFF. This chain connects TRBV11-2 to TRBJ2-1, with D possibly matching TRBD1 (5 bases). The ends were cut back, 4 bases at V and 10 bases at J, with 11 bases in the middle. The CDR3 is made up of 12 amino acids. Germline V gene data show CDR1 as SGHAT and CDR2 as FQNNGV.

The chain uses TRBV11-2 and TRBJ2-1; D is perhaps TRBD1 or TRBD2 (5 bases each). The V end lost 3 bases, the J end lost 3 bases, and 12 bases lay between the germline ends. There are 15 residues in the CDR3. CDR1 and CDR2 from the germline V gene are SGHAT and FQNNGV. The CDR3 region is CASSFSWGSYNEQFF. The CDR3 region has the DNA TGTGCCAGCAGCTTTTCCTGGGGGAGCTACAATGAGCAGTTCTTC.

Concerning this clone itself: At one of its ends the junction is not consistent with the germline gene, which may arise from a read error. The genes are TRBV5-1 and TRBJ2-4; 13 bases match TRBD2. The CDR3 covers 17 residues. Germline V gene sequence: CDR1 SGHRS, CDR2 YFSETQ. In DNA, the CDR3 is TGCGCCAGCAGTTTGGCCAGGACTAGCGGGGGCGGGCACATTCAGTACTTC. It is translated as CASSLARTSGGGHIQYF.

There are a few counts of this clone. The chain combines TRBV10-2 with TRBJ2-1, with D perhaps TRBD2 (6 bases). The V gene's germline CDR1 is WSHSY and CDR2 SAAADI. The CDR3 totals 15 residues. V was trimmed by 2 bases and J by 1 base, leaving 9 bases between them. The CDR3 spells CASSEGAGSYNEQFF. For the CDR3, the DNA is TGCGCCAGCAGTGAGGGCGCGGGGTCCTACAATGAGCAGTTCTTC.

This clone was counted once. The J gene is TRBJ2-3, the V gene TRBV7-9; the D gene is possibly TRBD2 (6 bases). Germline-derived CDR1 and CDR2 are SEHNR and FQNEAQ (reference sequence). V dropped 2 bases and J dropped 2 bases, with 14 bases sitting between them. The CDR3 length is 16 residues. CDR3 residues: CASSLLLWGVTDTQYF. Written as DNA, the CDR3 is TGTGCCAGCAGCTTATTGTTGTGGGGGGTCACAGATACGCAGTATTTT.

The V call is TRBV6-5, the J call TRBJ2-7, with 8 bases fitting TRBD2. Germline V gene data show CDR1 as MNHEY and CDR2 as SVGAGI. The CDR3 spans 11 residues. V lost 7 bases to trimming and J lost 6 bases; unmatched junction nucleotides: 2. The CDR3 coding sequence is TGTGCCAGCACCGGGGGGGTCGAGCAGTACTTC. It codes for CASTGGVEQYF.

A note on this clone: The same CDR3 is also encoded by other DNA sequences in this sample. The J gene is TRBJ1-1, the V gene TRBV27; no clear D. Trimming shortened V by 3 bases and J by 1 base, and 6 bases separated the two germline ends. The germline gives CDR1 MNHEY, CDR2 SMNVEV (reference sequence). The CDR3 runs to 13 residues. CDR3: CASSLGKNTEAFF. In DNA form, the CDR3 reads TGTGCCAGCAGTTTGGGTAAGAACACTGAAGCTTTCTTT.

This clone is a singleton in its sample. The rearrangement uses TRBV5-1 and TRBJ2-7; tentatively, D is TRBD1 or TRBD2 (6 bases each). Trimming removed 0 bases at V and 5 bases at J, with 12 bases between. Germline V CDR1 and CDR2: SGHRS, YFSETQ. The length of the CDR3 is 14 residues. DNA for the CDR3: TGCGCCAGCAGCTTGGATGGGGGGCTCAACGAGCAGTACTTC. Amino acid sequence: CASSLDGGLNEQYF.

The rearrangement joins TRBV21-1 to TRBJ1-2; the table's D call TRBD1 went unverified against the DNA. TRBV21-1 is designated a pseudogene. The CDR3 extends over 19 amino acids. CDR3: CASSKEVARTGVRNYGYTF. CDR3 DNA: TGTGCCAGCAGCAAAGAAGTAGCGAGGACAGGGGTTCGGAACTATGGCTACACCTTC.

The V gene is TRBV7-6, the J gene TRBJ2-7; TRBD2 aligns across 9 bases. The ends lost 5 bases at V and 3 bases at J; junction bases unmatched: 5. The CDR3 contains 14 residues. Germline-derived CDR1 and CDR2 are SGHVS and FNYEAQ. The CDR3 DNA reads TGTGCCAGCAGCCTGGGACTAGCTAGCTACGAGCAGTACTTC. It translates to CASSLGLASYEQYF.

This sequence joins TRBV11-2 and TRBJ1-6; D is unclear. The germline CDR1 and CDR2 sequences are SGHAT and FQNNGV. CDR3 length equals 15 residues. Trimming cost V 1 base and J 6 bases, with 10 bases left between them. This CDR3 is CASSLVPRGNSPLHF. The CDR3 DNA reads TGTGCCAGCAGCTTAGTCCCTCGGGGTAATTCACCCCTCCACTTT. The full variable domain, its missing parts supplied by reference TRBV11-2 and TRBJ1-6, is EAGVAQSPRYKIIEKRQSVAFWCNPISGHATLYWYQQILGQGPKLLIQFQNNGVVDDSQLPKDRFSAERLKGVDSTLKIQPAKLEDSAVYLCASSLVPRGNSPLHFGNGTRLTVT.

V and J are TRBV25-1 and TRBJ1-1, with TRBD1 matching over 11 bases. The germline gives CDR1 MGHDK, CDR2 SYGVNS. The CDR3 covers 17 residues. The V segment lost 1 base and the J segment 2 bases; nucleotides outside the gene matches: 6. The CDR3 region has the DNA TGTGCCAGCAGTGAATCGGACAGGGGGCGAGGAAACACTGAAGCTTTCTTT. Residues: CASSESDRGRGNTEAFF.

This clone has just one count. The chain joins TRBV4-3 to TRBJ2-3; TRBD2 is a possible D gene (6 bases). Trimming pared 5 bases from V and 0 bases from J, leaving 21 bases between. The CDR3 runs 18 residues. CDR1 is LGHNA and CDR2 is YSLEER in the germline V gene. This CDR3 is CASSSGGEPGTSTDTQYF. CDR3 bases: TGCGCCAGCAGCAGTGGTGGGGAGCCCGGGACTAGCACAGATACGCAGTATTTT.

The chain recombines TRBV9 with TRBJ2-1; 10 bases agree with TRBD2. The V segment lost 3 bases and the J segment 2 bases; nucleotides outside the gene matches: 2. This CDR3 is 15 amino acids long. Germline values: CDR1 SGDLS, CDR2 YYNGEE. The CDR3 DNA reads TGTGCCAGCAGCGAGCGGGGGGGCACCTACAATGAGCAGTTCTTC. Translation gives CASSERGGTYNEQFF.

For the CDR3, the DNA is TGCGCCAGCAGCCAAGAGGACACCGCTGGGGCCAACGTCCTGACTTTC. Protein sequence: CASSQEDTAGANVLTF. This chain uses TRBV4-3 with TRBJ2-6, with D perhaps TRBD1 (5 bases). CDR1 and CDR2 (germline): LGHNA, YSLEER. The length of the CDR3 is 16 residues. The germline V and J ends were trimmed by 0 bases and 2 bases, with 8 bases remaining between them.

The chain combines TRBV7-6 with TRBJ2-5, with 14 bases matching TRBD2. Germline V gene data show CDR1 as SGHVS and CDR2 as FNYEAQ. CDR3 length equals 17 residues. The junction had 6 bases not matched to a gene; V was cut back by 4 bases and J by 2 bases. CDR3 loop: CASSSRTSGGSQETQYF. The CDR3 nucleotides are TGTGCCAGCAGCTCTAGGACTAGCGGGGGGTCTCAAGAGACCCAGTACTTC.